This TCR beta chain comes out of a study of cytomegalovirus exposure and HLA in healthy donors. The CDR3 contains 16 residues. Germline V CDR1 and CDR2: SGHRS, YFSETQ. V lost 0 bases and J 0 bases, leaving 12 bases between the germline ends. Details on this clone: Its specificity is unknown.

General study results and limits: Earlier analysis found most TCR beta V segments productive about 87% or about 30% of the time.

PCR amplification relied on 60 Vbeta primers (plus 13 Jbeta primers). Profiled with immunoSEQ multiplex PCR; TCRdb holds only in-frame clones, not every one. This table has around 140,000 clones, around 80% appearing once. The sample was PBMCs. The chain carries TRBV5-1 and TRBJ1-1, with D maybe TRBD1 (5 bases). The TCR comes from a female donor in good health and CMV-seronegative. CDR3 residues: CASSLDAGIVNTEAFF. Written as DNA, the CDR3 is TGCGCCAGCAGCTTGGATGCAGGGATTGTGAACACTGAAGCTTTCTTT.